The 32 T cell receptor beta chains given below trace back to one sample, sequenced in a study of siplizumab effects on memory and regulatory T cells. Sequencing used immunoSEQ multiplex PCR; TCRdb keeps in-frame clones, though not all of them. The table has more than 85,000 clones, about nine tenths seen once; the top ten hold roughly 2.6%. Sequencing used CD4+ T cells sorted from blood. These receptors all come from a human donor in good health. Some clones in this sample may be carry-over from other donors' samples.

This clone was detected only once. The CDR3 here is CASSPLPTYEQYF. The CDR3 DNA reads TGTGCCAGCTCACCCCTACCTACCTACGAGCAGTACTTC. J is TRBJ2-7 and V is TRBV18, with unresolved D. V shed 3 bases and J shed 2 bases, with 8 bases lying between them. In germline, CDR1 is KGHSH, CDR2 LQKENI. This CDR3 region has 13 residues.

The chain employs TRBV29-1 and TRBJ1-3; no definite D call. The CDR3 extends over 12 amino acids. Germline V gives CDR1 SQVTM, CDR2 ANQGSEA. V was clipped by 5 bases and J by 0 bases, with 5 bases between them. The CDR3 coding sequence is TGCAGCGTTCAAAGCTCTGGAAACACCATATATTTT. It specifies CSVQSSGNTIYF.

J is TRBJ1-2 and V is TRBV7-8, with D possibly matching TRBD1 (6 bases). The length of the CDR3 is 14 residues. Germline loops: CDR1 SGHVS, CDR2 FQNEAQ. Between the trimmed V and J ends, which lost 4 bases and 8 bases, there was a span of 17 bases. CDR3 bases: TGTGCCAGCAGCTATACCCGGGACACTGCCGGCTACACCTTC. The encoded protein is CASSYTRDTAGYTF.

This clone is a singleton in its sample. This chain links TRBV5-1 with TRBJ2-4; TRBD2 is a possible D gene (6 bases). The CDR3 loop spans 14 amino acids. Germline lookup yields CDR1 SGHRS and CDR2 YFSETQ. Trimming took off 4 bases at V and 5 bases at J, with 13 bases between the two ends. CDR3 protein: CASSPVEGENIQYF. As DNA, the CDR3 is TGCGCCAGCAGCCCGGTGGAGGGCGAAAACATTCAGTACTTC.

V usage is TRBV7-9 and J usage is TRBJ1-2; no definite D call. The CDR3 runs 14 residues. Germline CDR1 reads SEHNR; CDR2 reads FQNEAQ (reference sequence). Trimming stripped 3 bases from V and 5 bases from J, with 13 bases between. The CDR3 spells CASSFGQDLYGYTF. CDR3 sequence (DNA): TGTGCCAGCAGCTTTGGTCAAGACCTTTATGGCTACACCTTC.

The rearrangement links TRBV15 to TRBJ2-3; 9 bases map to TRBD2. The length of the CDR3 is 19 residues. After removal of 4 bases from V and 3 bases from J, the junction contained 17 bases not matched to a gene. Germline V gene lookup returns CDR1 LNHNV and CDR2 YYDKDF (reference sequence). In DNA form, the CDR3 reads TGTGCCACCAGCACCCAGGGGGGCGGGAGGGCCAGTATAACAGATACGCAGTATTTT. Translation: CATSTQGGGRASITDTQYF.

This clone was observed a single time. A read error may produce the germline difference seen at one junction end. The sample contains more than one DNA sequence encoding this CDR3. This chain links TRBV18 with TRBJ1-1; 9 bases agree with TRBD1. Germline V CDR1 and CDR2: KGHSH, LQKENI. The CDR3 runs 14 residues. CDR3 sequence: CASSPGTGNTEAFF. In DNA form, the CDR3 reads TGTGCCAGCTCACCAGGGACAGGGAACACTGAGGCTTTCTTT.

This chain joins TRBV5-1 and TRBJ2-3, with 7 positions matching TRBD2. V shed 0 bases and J 0 bases; nucleotides not matched to a gene: 4. Germline loops: CDR1 SGHRS, CDR2 YFSETQ. The CDR3 covers 16 residues. The CDR3 here is CASSLEASGSTDTQYF. CDR3 nucleotides: TGCGCCAGCAGCTTGGAGGCTAGCGGAAGCACAGATACGCAGTATTTT.

This clone was seen only once. The chain is built from TRBV6-6 and TRBJ2-1; 7 nucleotides match TRBD2. Unmatched junction bases numbered 11, after V lost 5 bases and J lost 4 bases. CDR3 length: 16 residues. The germline gives CDR1 MNHNY, CDR2 SVGAGI (reference sequence). The DNA for the CDR3 is TGTGCCAGCAGTCTCTTAGAAGCGGGATCATACAATGAGCAGTTCTTC. Its protein product is CASSLLEAGSYNEQFF.

This chain joins TRBV29-1 and TRBJ2-1, with D perhaps TRBD2 (6 bases). Germline V gene lookup returns CDR1 SQVTM and CDR2 ANQGSEA. CDR3 length: 14 amino acids. Between the trimmed V and J ends, which lost 6 bases and 10 bases, there was a span of 22 bases. The DNA of the CDR3 is TGCAGCGTCATCAGTGGGACTTATGGCGGGGAGCAGTTCTTC. Translation gives CSVISGTYGGEQFF.

The CDR3 reads CASSIRSTEAFF. CDR3 nucleotides: TGTGCCAGTAGTATTAGGAGCACTGAAGCTTTCTTT. The rearrangement uses TRBV19 and TRBJ1-1; no clear D gene. This CDR3 has 12 amino acids. The V end lost 3 bases, the J end lost 4 bases, and 6 bases lay between the germline ends. Germline CDR1 and CDR2: LNHDA and SQIVND (reference sequence).

The chain has TRBV6-1 and TRBJ1-5; D gene ambiguous. Germline CDR1 reads MNHNS; CDR2 reads SASEGT. The CDR3 loop spans 12 amino acids. V lost 2 bases, J lost 5 bases, and 4 bases lay in between. The CDR3 region is CASSELDQPQHF. In DNA, the CDR3 is TGTGCCAGCAGTGAACTGGATCAGCCCCAGCATTTT.

The chain couples TRBV12-5 to TRBJ2-1; 13 bases match TRBD2. V lost 6 bases to trimming and J lost 8 bases; unmatched junction nucleotides: 13. From germline, CDR1 is LGHNT and CDR2 FRNRAP. This CDR3 is 17 amino acids long. Here the CDR3 DNA reads TGTGCTAGTGGCAAGACCTGGACTAGCGGGAGCCTGGATGAGCAGTTCTTC. Protein: CASGKTWTSGSLDEQFF.

The chain is built from TRBV6-5 and TRBJ2-5; D perhaps matches TRBD1 (6 bases). Trimming left V 0 bases short and J 4 bases short, with 12 bases between. CDR3 length: 15 residues. The germline V gene has CDR1 MNHEY and CDR2 SVGAGI. The CDR3 coding sequence is TGTGCCAGCAGTTACTCCACAGGGAGAGGAGAGACCCAGTACTTC. This sequence encodes CASSYSTGRGETQYF.

V is TRBV18 and J is TRBJ2-1, with D possibly matching TRBD2 (6 bases). Trimming left V 2 bases short and J 3 bases short, with 8 bases between. The V gene's germline CDR1 is KGHSH and CDR2 LQKENI. The CDR3 consists of 14 residues. The CDR3 here is CASSPTSSYNEQFF. The CDR3 region has the DNA TGTGCCAGCTCACCAACTAGCAGCTACAATGAGCAGTTCTTC.

The chain carries TRBV12-1 and TRBJ2-2; TRBD2 is taken as the D call from the table, unchecked against the DNA. TRBV12-1 corresponds to a pseudogene. The CDR3 consists of 19 residues. CDR3 nucleotide sequence: TGTGCCAGCAGCCCAAGGGGGACTAGCGGGAGGGCGAACACCGGGGAGCTGTTTTTT. Translating gives CASSPRGTSGRANTGELFF.

The rearrangement joins TRBV19 to TRBJ2-5, with TRBD2 matching 15 bases. Germline lookup yields CDR1 LNHDA and CDR2 SQIVND (reference sequence). The V gene end was trimmed by 3 bases and the J gene end by 4 bases; junction bases not matched to a gene: 6. CDR3 length equals 17 residues. In nucleotides, the CDR3 is TGTGCCAGTAGTATGGGACTAGCGGGAGGAGACCTAGAGACCCAGTACTTC. It is translated as CASSMGLAGGDLETQYF.

The rearrangement uses TRBV20-1 and TRBJ2-2; no firm D call. This CDR3 is 11 amino acids long. The germline gives CDR1 DFQATT, CDR2 SNEGSKA (reference sequence). Trimming took off 6 bases at V and 6 bases at J, with 8 bases between the two ends. In DNA form, the CDR3 reads TGCAGTGCCAGCAGTCCCGGGGAGCTGTTTTTT. As protein: CSASSPGELFF.

This chain uses TRBV16 with TRBJ2-7; 12 nucleotides match TRBD2. This CDR3 region has 17 residues. Germline V gene lookup returns CDR1 KGHSY and CDR2 FQNENV. Losses at the gene ends were 3 bases for V and 7 bases for J; bases not matched to a gene: 13. Here the CDR3 reads CASSHRGASGRANEQYF. The CDR3 nucleotides read TGTGCCAGCAGCCACCGGGGGGCTAGCGGGAGGGCGAATGAGCAGTACTTC.

This rearrangement joins TRBV6-6 to TRBJ2-3; 12 bases fit TRBD2. The germline gives CDR1 MNHNY, CDR2 SVGAGI (reference sequence). Germline trimming cut 5 bases from V and 4 bases from J; bases unmatched to any gene: 4. The CDR3 spans 15 residues. In DNA, the CDR3 is TGTGCCAGCAGTCAGACTAGCGGGAGACCAGATACGCAGTATTTT. Translated: CASSQTSGRPDTQYF.

The chain joins TRBV2 to TRBJ2-5; possible D gene TRBD2, 5 bases. The CDR3 has 13 amino acids. Germline CDR1 and CDR2: SNHLY and FYNNEI. V lost 4 bases to trimming and J lost 5 bases, with 11 bases between them. The CDR3 sequence: CASSVRLRETQYF. DNA of the CDR3: TGTGCCAGCAGTGTTCGACTACGGGAGACCCAGTACTTC.

J is TRBJ1-5 and V is TRBV6-5; 11 nucleotides line up with TRBD1. J gave up 7 bases and V 6 bases, and 8 bases lay outside the gene matches. This CDR3 is 15 amino acids long. Germline V gene lookup returns CDR1 MNHEY and CDR2 SVGAGI. CDR3 amino acids: CASRERTGGRQPQHF. CDR3 sequence (DNA): TGTGCCAGCAGGGAAAGGACAGGGGGCAGACAGCCCCAGCATTTT.

The rearrangement links TRBV4-1 to TRBJ2-1; 12 positions match TRBD2. CDR1 and CDR2 from the germline V gene are MGHRA and YSYEKL. J was trimmed by 5 bases and V by 4 bases; bases with no gene match: 3. The length of the CDR3 is 15 residues. The CDR3 spells CASSLGLAGNNEQFF. CDR3 bases: TGCGCCAGCAGCCTGGGACTAGCGGGTAACAATGAGCAGTTCTTC.

V usage is TRBV6-5 and J usage is TRBJ1-4; D uncertain. CDR3 length: 13 amino acids. Deletions cut 2 bases from V and 4 bases from J, with 5 bases between. Germline V gene data show CDR1 as MNHEY and CDR2 as SVGAGI. The CDR3 DNA reads as TGTGCCAGCAGTTACGACGGTAATGAAAAACTGTTTTTT. It yields the protein CASSYDGNEKLFF.

The chain is built from TRBV5-4 and TRBJ2-3; maybe TRBD2 (6 bases). This CDR3 has 15 residues. Germline V lookup: CDR1 SGHNT, CDR2 YYREEE (reference sequence). Trimming stripped 4 bases from V and 6 bases from J, with 18 bases between. The CDR3 spells CASSHRDSPGDTQYF. CDR3 coding DNA: TGTGCCAGCAGCCATAGGGACTCTCCTGGGGATACGCAGTATTTT.

V is TRBV7-2 and J is TRBJ1-5; D ambiguous. Germline V gives CDR1 SGHTA, CDR2 FQGNSA. Trimming pared 1 base from V and 1 base from J, leaving 2 bases between. The CDR3 consists of 13 residues. The CDR3 reads CASSLVSNQPQHF. The CDR3 DNA sequence: TGTGCCAGCAGCTTAGTGAGCAATCAGCCCCAGCATTTT.

The chain has TRBV19 and TRBJ1-3, with a tentative D call TRBD1 (5 bases). Germline V gene sequence: CDR1 LNHDA, CDR2 SQIVND (reference sequence). The CDR3 is 14 residues long. V gave up 3 bases and J gave up 2 bases, with 8 bases separating them. This CDR3 is CASSISRAGNTIYF. The CDR3 DNA reads as TGTGCCAGTAGTATCTCCAGGGCTGGAAACACCATATATTTT.

The V and J genes are TRBV27 and TRBJ2-7; D not resolved. Trimming removed 4 bases at V and 3 bases at J, with 7 bases between. The CDR3 is 12 amino acids. Germline V gene sequence: CDR1 MNHEY, CDR2 SMNVEV (reference sequence). The CDR3 DNA sequence: TGTGCCAGCAGTTCAATTTTCTACGAGCAGTACTTC. Protein: CASSSIFYEQYF.

The genes are TRBV10-3 and TRBJ1-5, with D hard to call. CDR1 is ENHRY and CDR2 is SYGVKD in the germline V gene. This CDR3 has 18 residues. The V gene lost 3 bases and the J gene lost 0 bases, with 18 bases spanning the gap. DNA of the CDR3: TGTGCCATCAGTGACCCGGAGACCGCGCTATATAGCAATCAGCCCCAGCATTTT. Protein: CAISDPETALYSNQPQHF.

The chain employs TRBV13 and TRBJ2-3, with D unresolved. The length of the CDR3 is 11 residues. Germline lookup yields CDR1 PRHDT and CDR2 FYEKMQ (reference sequence). The ends were cut back, 4 bases at V and 2 bases at J, with 1 base in the middle. CDR3 DNA: TGTGCCAGCAGCTACACAGATACGCAGTATTTT. This encodes CASSYTDTQYF.

This sequence joins TRBV4-1 and TRBJ2-1; the D gene is possibly TRBD2 (6 bases). Deletions cut 2 bases from V and 5 bases from J, with 16 bases between. The CDR3 spans 16 residues. Germline V gene sequence: CDR1 MGHRA, CDR2 YSYEKL. The CDR3: CASSQRSQRVNNEQFF. In DNA, the CDR3 is TGCGCCAGCAGCCAAAGGAGCCAGCGGGTAAACAATGAGCAGTTCTTC.

This sequence joins TRBV6-5 and TRBJ2-5, with TRBD1 matching over 9 bases. This CDR3 contains 16 residues. Germline CDR1 MNHEY, CDR2 SVGAGI. J was trimmed by 1 base and V by 2 bases; bases with no gene match: 5. The CDR3 protein is CASSYQQGAGQETQYF. The CDR3 DNA sequence: TGTGCCAGCAGTTACCAACAGGGGGCCGGCCAAGAGACCCAGTACTTC.